What follows are 20 T cell receptor beta chains derived from one specimen sequenced in a study of T cells expressing NK-cell markers. TCRdb re-called the 5' RACE reads and gives one entry per CDR3 protein, without DNA. Its table lists around 180,000 distinct CDR3 sequences. The specimen sequenced was blood T cells: a sorted CD56 or NKG2C T cell subset, CD4+ or CD8+ T cells, or bulk PBMC T cells (not recorded which). The receptors derive from a man between 18 and 69 years old in good health.

The rearrangement joins TRBV2 to TRBJ2-1; TCRdb's D call of TRBD1 is untestable without DNA. Germline loops: CDR1 SNHLY, CDR2 FYNNEI. The CDR3 runs to 12 residues. The CDR3 sequence is CASSQGDNEQFF.

The chain couples TRBV7-8 to TRBJ2-7; the D call of TRBD1 rests on TCRdb alone, since no DNA is present to check it. CDR3 length: 14 residues. CDR1 is SGHVS and CDR2 is FQNEAQ in the germline V gene. CDR3 sequence: CASSLDWGAGEQYF.

This chain uses TRBV12-5 with TRBJ1-1; TCRdb returns TRBD1, unconfirmable since there is no DNA. The length of the CDR3 is 14 residues. Germline V gives CDR1 LGHNT, CDR2 FRNRAP. CDR3 protein: CASAKPEGVTEAFF.

The chain uses TRBV5-6 and TRBJ1-6; without DNA, the TCRdb call of TRBD1 cannot be checked. Germline assignment: CDR1 SGHDT and CDR2 YYEEEE. The CDR3 is 15 residues long. The CDR3 reads CASSLEGRGNSPLHF.

The chain couples TRBV27 to TRBJ1-2; the TCRdb D gene call, TRBD1, has no DNA to confirm it. CDR1 and CDR2 from the germline V gene are MNHEY and SMNVEV (reference sequence). The CDR3 is made up of 14 amino acids. CDR3 protein: CASSLFRTGGGYTF.

The gene calls are TRBV19 and TRBJ1-6. Germline V gene lookup returns CDR1 LNHDA and CDR2 SQIVND (reference sequence). CDR3 length: 16 residues. The CDR3 region is CASSLGLRSGGSPLHF. The entire variable domain, with the rest obtained from reference TRBV19 and TRBJ1-6, is as follows: DGGITQSPKYLFRKEGQNVTLSCEQNLNHDAMYWYRQDPGQGLRLIYYSQIVNDFQKGDIAEGYSVSREKKESFPLTVTSAQKNPTAFYLCASSLGLRSGGSPLHFGNGTRLTVT.

This chain connects TRBV6-1 to TRBJ2-5; there is no DNA to check the TCRdb D call of TRBD1. Per germline, CDR1 MNHNS and CDR2 SASEGT. CDR3 size: 14 residues. The CDR3 reads CASTPPDEGETQYF.

CDR3 sequence: CASSPLGSERGDTQYF. The chain couples TRBV18 to TRBJ2-3; checking the TCRdb D call of TRBD2 is not possible without DNA. The CDR3 extends over 16 amino acids. The germline V gene encodes CDR1 KGHSH and CDR2 LQKENI.

V gene TRBV7-9 combines with J gene TRBJ1-5. This CDR3 is 13 amino acids long. Germline V CDR1 and CDR2: SEHNR, FQNEAQ (reference sequence). CDR3 sequence reads: CASSLEGRQPQHF.

V and J are TRBV13 and TRBJ1-1; TCRdb calls TRBD1, which cannot be checked without DNA. Germline assignment: CDR1 PRHDT and CDR2 FYEKMQ (reference sequence). This CDR3 region has 15 residues. CDR3 amino acids: CASSLRGQPNTEAFF.

CDR3 residues: CASSEEAGGQETQYF. The V call is TRBV6-4, the J call TRBJ2-5; with no DNA, the TCRdb D assignment of TRBD2 cannot be verified. The CDR3 covers 15 residues. The germline gives CDR1 MRHNA, CDR2 SNTAGT.

The chain is built from TRBV7-2 and TRBJ2-1; TCRdb lists TRBD2, though no DNA is available to test this call. The germline V gene encodes CDR1 SGHTA and CDR2 FQGNSA. The CDR3 contains 14 residues. This CDR3 is CASSPKGTSGGKFF.

The rearrangement joins TRBV11-1 to TRBJ2-1; with no DNA, the TCRdb D assignment of TRBD1 cannot be verified. There are 18 residues in the CDR3. Germline lookup yields CDR1 SGHAT and CDR2 FQDESV (reference sequence). This CDR3 is CASSPEASRDSSYNEQFF.

V gene TRBV11-1 combines with J gene TRBJ2-5; TCRdb gives TRBD1 as the D gene, but with no DNA this cannot be confirmed. This CDR3 is 13 amino acids long. Germline CDR1 is SGHAT and CDR2 is FQDESV (reference sequence). CDR3 protein: CASSLPPRETQYF.

The chain joins TRBV19 to TRBJ1-1. This CDR3 region has 16 residues. Per the germline V gene, CDR1 is LNHDA and CDR2 is SQIVND (reference sequence). CDR3 amino acids: CASSISGSSMNTEAFF.

The CDR3 region is CATKPSGSSYEQYF. V and J are TRBV19 and TRBJ2-7. This CDR3 comprises 14 residues. Germline V gives CDR1 LNHDA, CDR2 SQIVND (reference sequence).

The chain has TRBV7-9 and TRBJ1-2. The CDR3 is made up of 17 amino acids. Germline CDR1 SEHNR, CDR2 FQNEAQ (reference sequence). The CDR3 region is CASSLDHPRALRKGYTF.

V usage is TRBV7-6 and J usage is TRBJ2-7; the TCRdb D gene call, TRBD1, has no DNA to confirm it. The CDR3 extends over 14 amino acids. The germline CDR1 and CDR2 sequences are SGHVS and FNYEAQ. The CDR3 reads CASSTEAGKGEQYF.

V and J are TRBV5-1 and TRBJ1-5; with no DNA, the TCRdb D assignment of TRBD1 cannot be verified. This CDR3 region has 18 residues. Germline CDR1 SGHRS, CDR2 YFSETQ. This CDR3 reads CASPSASQTGTRWQPQHF.

The genes are TRBV7-3 and TRBJ2-7. Germline lookup yields CDR1 SGHTA and CDR2 FQGTGA. CDR3 length equals 12 residues. Here the CDR3 reads CASFSPSYEQYF.